This TCR beta chain was observed in a study of OX40 agonist ivuxolimab in advanced cancers. Study-level information: A partial response was reached by three patients: one with hepatocellular carcinoma and two with cutaneous melanoma. Study-level points and caveats: Researchers did not establish what antigens the expanded peripheral T cells target.

Libraries were prepared by immunoSEQ multiplex PCR; TCRdb keeps only in-frame clonotypes and omits some of them. The sample includes roughly 80,000 clones, more than 90% seen only once; the top ten take 0.55% to 0.7%. This clone is medium-sized by share. Its antigen is as yet unknown. CDR1 is SGHTA, CDR2 FQGTGA, per germline. The CDR3 consists of 15 residues. V shed 4 bases and J 5 bases; nucleotides not matched to a gene: 8. This receptor was identified in an adult with an advanced solid tumor such as melanoma, head and neck, liver or kidney cancer. The sample consisted of CD4+ or CD8+ T cells sorted from blood, taken in a trial of the OX40 agonist ivuxolimab. V gene TRBV7-3 combines with J gene TRBJ2-7; the match to TRBD1 covers 10 bases. The CDR3 DNA follows: TGTGCCAGCAGCTCGTCGGACAGGGGGTCCCACGAGCAGTACTTC. It encodes CASSSSDRGSHEQYF.